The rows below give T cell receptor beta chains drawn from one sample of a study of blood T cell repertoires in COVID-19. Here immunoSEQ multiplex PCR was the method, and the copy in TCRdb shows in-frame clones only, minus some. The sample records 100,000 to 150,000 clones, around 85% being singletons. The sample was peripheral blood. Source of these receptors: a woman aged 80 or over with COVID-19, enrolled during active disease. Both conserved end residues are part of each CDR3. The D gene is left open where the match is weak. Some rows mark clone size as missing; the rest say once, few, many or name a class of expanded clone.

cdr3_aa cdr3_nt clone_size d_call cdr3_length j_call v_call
CASPPVAAFMNTEAFF TGTGCCAGCCCCCCCGTAGCAGCTTTCATGAACACTGAAGCTTTCTTT NA NA 16 TRBJ1-1 TRBV28
CASSQEQAAGSEKLFF TGTGCCAGCAGCCAAGAACAGGCAGCCGGGAGTGAAAAACTGTTTTTT NA NA 16 TRBJ1-4 TRBV3-1/TRBV3-2
CSASGDRGRATDTQYF TGCAGTGCTAGTGGGGATCGCGGGAGGGCCACAGATACGCAGTATTTT NA TRBD2 16 TRBJ2-3 TRBV20-1
CASSQSAGGWSGELFF TGCGCCAGCAGCCAGTCAGCGGGAGGGTGGTCCGGGGAGCTGTTTTTT NA TRBD2 16 TRBJ2-2 TRBV4-3
CASSQRQVGAGELFF TGTGCCAGCAGCCAAAGACAGGTCGGGGCCGGGGAGCTGTTTTTT once NA 15 TRBJ2-2 TRBV14
CASYQGSSSYNEQFF TGTGCCAGCTACCAGGGCAGCAGCTCCTACAATGAGCAGTTCTTC NA NA 15 TRBJ2-1 TRBV2
CASSLGWDRSNTEAFF TGCGCCAGCAGCTTGGGGTGGGACAGATCGAACACTGAAGCTTTCTTT NA TRBD1 16 TRBJ1-1 TRBV5-1
CASSVGWGRAQPQHF TGTGCCAGCAGCGTGGGATGGGGGCGAGCTCAGCCCCAGCATTTT NA NA 15 TRBJ1-5 TRBV2
CSVVSPGQGLETQYF TGCAGCGTTGTATCCCCGGGACAGGGACTCGAGACCCAGTACTTC NA TRBD1 15 TRBJ2-5 TRBV29-1
CASSGGQGNYNEQFF TGTGCCAGCAGCGGGGGACAGGGGAATTACAATGAGCAGTTCTTC NA TRBD1 15 TRBJ2-1 TRBV9
CASTRQGRAEAFF TGTGCCAGCACTAGACAGGGGAGGGCTGAAGCTTTCTTT NA TRBD1 13 TRBJ1-1 TRBV2
CASSNPRYGTGGPDTQYF TGTGCCAGCAGCAACCCTAGATACGGGACAGGGGGTCCAGATACGCAGTATTTT NA TRBD1 18 TRBJ2-3 TRBV28
CASRIKGAMNTEAFF TGTGCCAGCAGGATCAAAGGGGCGATGAACACTGAAGCTTTCTTT many NA 15 TRBJ1-1 TRBV6-5
CASSTTGVGNTIYF TGTGCCAGCAGTACCACAGGGGTGGGAAACACCATATATTTT NA TRBD1 14 TRBJ1-3 TRBV27
CTSRRRGSAAFF TGCACCAGCCGTCGACGGGGGTCCGCGGCTTTCTTT NA NA 12 TRBJ1-1 TRBV1
CASSYSGAVGEQFF TGTGCCAGCAGTTACTCGGGAGCAGTCGGTGAGCAGTTCTTC NA NA 14 TRBJ2-1 TRBV6-5
CASRLGGTYQETQYF TGTGCCAGCAGGCTAGGCGGGACTTACCAAGAGACCCAGTACTTC NA NA 15 TRBJ2-5 TRBV28
CASSTGEGAGRDPYEQYF TGCGCCAGCAGCACCGGGGAGGGTGCAGGGAGGGATCCCTACGAGCAGTACTTC NA TRBD2 18 TRBJ2-7 TRBV5-1
CASSLQRDRGYEQYF TGTGCCAGCAGCTTACAGCGGGACAGGGGCTACGAGCAGTACTTC NA TRBD1 15 TRBJ2-7 TRBV7-9
CASSSQGGTEAFF TGCGCCAGCAGCTCCCAGGGGGGCACTGAAGCTTTCTTT NA TRBD1 13 TRBJ1-1 TRBV5-1
CASSQVGGETEAFF TGTGCCAGCAGCCAAGTAGGAGGGGAAACTGAAGCTTTCTTT NA NA 14 TRBJ1-1 TRBV3-1/TRBV3-2
CASSLSGTGLDTQYF TGTGCCAGCAGTTTATCCGGGACAGGGCTAGATACGCAGTATTTT NA TRBD1 15 TRBJ2-3 TRBV28
CASSIGTSGTWYQFF TGTGCCAGTAGTATAGGGACTAGCGGGACGTGGTATCAGTTCTTC NA TRBD2 15 TRBJ2-1 TRBV19
CASSILDRASYEQYF TGTGCCAGCAGTATACTCGACAGGGCCTCCTACGAGCAGTACTTC NA TRBD1 15 TRBJ2-7 TRBV2
CASSQDRDSGLFSYEQYF TGCGCCAGCAGCCAAGACCGGGACAGCGGACTTTTCTCCTACGAGCAGTACTTC NA TRBD1 18 TRBJ2-7 TRBV4-3
CASSLKAGGSHHEQYF TGTGCCAGCAGCTTAAAGGCGGGAGGCTCTCACCACGAGCAGTACTTC NA TRBD2 16 TRBJ2-7 TRBV11-1
CASSFGRQGGQETQYF TGTGCCAGCAGCTTCGGAAGACAGGGTGGACAAGAGACCCAGTACTTC NA TRBD1 16 TRBJ2-5 TRBV5-5
CASSRGTGRGGRNEQFF TGTGCCAGCAGCCGAGGGACAGGGAGGGGGGGAAGGAATGAGCAGTTCTTC NA TRBD1 17 TRBJ2-1 TRBV5-4
CASTGGNLAGELFF TGTGCCAGCACAGGGGGTAACTTGGCCGGGGAGCTGTTTTTT NA TRBD1 14 TRBJ2-2 TRBV19
CASSSATSGRADEQFF TGTGCCAGCAGCTCCGCTACTAGCGGGAGGGCCGATGAGCAGTTCTTC NA TRBD2 16 TRBJ2-1 TRBV5-4
CASSFGGKGDTEAFF TGTGCCAGCAGTTTTGGGGGGAAGGGAGACACTGAAGCTTTCTTT NA NA 15 TRBJ1-1 TRBV27